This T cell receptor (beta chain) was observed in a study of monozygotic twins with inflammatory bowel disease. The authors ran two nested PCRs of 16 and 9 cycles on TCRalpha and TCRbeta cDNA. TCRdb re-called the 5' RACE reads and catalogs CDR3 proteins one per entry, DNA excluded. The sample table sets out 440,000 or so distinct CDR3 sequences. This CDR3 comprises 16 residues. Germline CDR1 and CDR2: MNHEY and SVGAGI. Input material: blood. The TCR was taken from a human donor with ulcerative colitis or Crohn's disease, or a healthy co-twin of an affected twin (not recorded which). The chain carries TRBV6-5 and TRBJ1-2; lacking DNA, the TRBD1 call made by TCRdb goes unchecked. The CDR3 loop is CASSSTLDRGPNGYTF.